This T cell receptor beta chain was observed in a study of cytomegalovirus exposure and HLA in healthy donors (TCRdb year 2017). Looking at the study overall: An earlier analysis of a few hundred of the donors reported under 300 Gb of sequence data and 117 million unique TCR beta sequences obtained from about 200 million T cells. Approximately 310 gigabases of sequencing data and 80 million or so unique TCR sequences were included in an early release covering about 700 HLA-typed donors. Of the 398 genotyped donors, approximately 80% were placed in the genetic ancestry cluster associated with self-reported Caucasian donors. The study was designed to test whether signatures of past pathogen exposure could be identified by cataloging public T cell receptors. The study used immunosequencing to profile the T cell repertoires of about 670 subjects and linked those repertoires to cytomegalovirus serostatus. In addition to the first cohort of roughly 700 subjects, a separate validation cohort of 130 or so different subjects was used. To predict cytomegalovirus infection status, the study combined high-throughput TCR immunosequencing, statistical association of individual TCRs with disease status, and machine learning. In a later analysis, previously published TCR beta repertoires from 500 to 750 donors were re-analyzed and high-resolution HLA genotyping was added so that TCR occurrence patterns could be studied. The later analysis used no new phenotypic data to find candidate immune exposures, relying instead on TCR beta sequences and their occurrence across donors. An earlier analysis of 500 to 750 of the donors applied high-throughput TCR beta sequencing to assess whether each TCR beta V gene segment acted as functional or pseudogenic. Alongside the repertoire data, information on donor age, sex, ethnicity and CMV serostatus was compiled. Genome-wide SNP genotypes for about three fifths of the 666 donors were used in a later genetic analysis, which treated that subset as a discovery cohort. Every repertoire in the discovery cohort had been generated on one and the same sequencing platform. Both class I and class II loci were covered by HLA typing, at four-digit resolution. Typing coverage varied by locus: 629-630 donors for A, B, C, DRB1 and DQB1; 522 for DQA1; more than 600 for DPA1; roughly 450 for DPB1. Because of strong linkage in the cohort, four to six DR-DQ haplotypes were treated as single units for association and clustering. Across about 380 genotyped donors of the cohort, an average of approximately 240,000 unique TCR beta nucleotide sequences per donor were sequenced, and approximately 17% of those sequences were non-productive.

Details on this clone: Which antigen it targets is not known. No base quality values were provided; no much bigger clone lies one nucleotide off.

CDR1 and CDR2 were assigned from the germline V gene as SGHRS and YFSETQ. Trimming removed 7 bases from V and 9 bases from J; the gene matches leave 7 bases unexplained. Spanning cysteine to phenylalanine, the CDR3 consists of 15 amino acids. CDR3 DNA only is kept here, 45 bases in frame from base 1. In total, roughly 670 healthy bone marrow donors made up the cohort. All cohort members were sampled while nominally healthy, although unrecorded immune exposures were likely present. The donor was CMV seropositive and belonged to the group of 250 to 300 seropositive cohort members. Each donor provided a peripheral blood sample, and peripheral blood mononuclear cells were used for TCR beta sequencing. The Qiagen DNeasy Blood Extraction Kit was used to extract genomic DNA from the blood cell samples. Library generation was performed with the immunoSEQ multiplex PCR assay. A mixture of 60 forward primers for TCR Vbeta segments and 13 reverse primers for TCR Jbeta segments was used in the multiplex PCR. The CDR3 region of rearranged TCR beta genes was amplified from genomic DNA with a multiplex PCR assay. The Illumina HiSeq System was used to sequence the amplified TCR beta libraries as 87-base-pair reads. Per the original workflow: Across the 670 or so repertoires, a later analysis counted approximately 75 million unique TCR beta chains, approximately 10 million of which were shared by at least two donors. Raw reads were error-corrected and collapsed into unique sequences by a nearest-neighbor algorithm in which closely related sequences were merged to remove PCR and sequencing errors. V, D and J gene segments were assigned by aligning CDR3 sequences to IMGT reference sequences. Each retained sequence needed at least a six-nucleotide match to both a V gene segment and a J gene segment. A rearrangement was called productive if the CDR3 had no stop codons and remained in frame with V and J, and every other rearrangement was called non-productive. CDR3 was defined by IMGT convention, running from the second conserved V-encoded cysteine to the conserved J-encoded phenylalanine. In an earlier analysis of around 600 of the donors, sequences lacking an unambiguous match to a single V gene segment were excluded. In an earlier analysis of more than 500 of the donors, a V segment was called functional when productive rearrangements were above 56.7%, and segregating when the standard deviation between donors exceeded 5%. A statistical classification framework was developed to diagnose cytomegalovirus status using the catalog of TCR beta chain sequences. In a later analysis, V and J genes were assigned by comparing TCR nucleotide sequences against IMGT/GENE-DB human TR gene sequences. A later analysis assigned CDR3 sequences and most-parsimonious VDJ recombination scenarios with the TCRdist pipeline. In a later analysis, each TCR beta chain was defined by its CDR3 amino acid sequence together with its V-gene family, and reads lacking a unique V-gene family were excluded. To address suspected cross-contamination and a sequencing artifact, a later analysis removed roughly 640 highly shared, low-generation-probability nucleotide sequences. For each public chain, a later analysis derived a clonal expansion index from normalized ranks of inferred template counts within each repertoire. Generation probabilities in a later analysis came from a VDJ recombination model fitted to out-of-frame rearrangements, and those results were checked against IGoR. Hypergeometric tests were used in a later analysis to score TCR-TCR, TCR-HLA and TCR-CMV co-occurrence, with a repertoire-size bias correction applied to the TCR pairs. A later analysis estimated false discovery rates by permuting HLA or CMV assignments 20 times. In a later analysis, co-occurring TCRs were grouped using DBSCAN, and TCRdist sequence similarity was added for clustering within HLA-allele-positive subsets. Repertoires with fewer than 30,000 or more than 120,000 public chains, plus five repertoires with anomalous nucleotide sharing, were excluded from co-occurrence clustering. TCRdb retrieved this table from immuneACCESS and kept in-frame rearrangements only. Not all clones are present; in checked studies, unresolved V genes account for under half, and no reason is known for the remainder. That table furnishes V, J and clone size, whereas the DNA furnished D and trimming. The sample table lists around 150,000 clones, about four fifths of them with a count of one. The top ten clonotypes cover around 3.9% of the sample.

General conclusions and limits of the study: In a later analysis, most CMV-associated TCR beta chains were found to appear HLA-restricted, with HLA associations seemingly driven largely by CMV exposure. While some public TCRs were present in many individuals, most TCR sequences turned up only very rarely across donors. Compared with equally common non-associated chains, HLA-associated TCR beta chains in a later analysis were more clonally expanded and had lower generation probabilities. Compared with the approximately 700-donor mean, donors in an Asian-associated ancestry cluster had fewer N-insertions in productive TCRs, according to a later genetic analysis. Strong co-occurrence of HLA alleles, especially DR and DQ, made assigning TCR associations to individual alleles difficult. In the study, about 150 TCR beta chains were listed as associated with cytomegalovirus. A cluster of highly shared sequence variants was judged likely to represent a technical artifact of the sequencing pipeline. In a later analysis, the rate of TCR association differed among HLA loci, with DRB1 alleles having the most associated TCRs and HLA-C alleles having the fewest. HLA typing was unavailable for some donors at each locus, so association tests used only the typed subset. It was suggested by the authors that the approach could potentially be generalized to other disease states and immunological phenotypes. The classifier was reported to diagnose cytomegalovirus status with high specificity and sensitivity in both the original cohort and the validation cohort. Several of the top co-occurrence clusters appeared to be linked to parvovirus B19, influenza, CMV and Epstein-Barr virus, according to a later analysis. In vitro tests confirmed that a few of the cytomegalovirus-associated TCR beta chains recognize cytomegalovirus antigens. A later genetic analysis associated a missense DCLRE1C variant with V-gene and J-gene trimming of TCR beta chains, and an independent cohort replicated the association. Linkage disequilibrium might explain the correlated functional status among segregating V segments, but an unknown experimental factor could not be ruled out. Only TCR beta chains were sequenced in this cohort, and the absence of alpha or paired-chain data limited detectable features. Because counts were too low, about 15 rarely observed V segments, including chromosome 9 orphons, were left out of the earlier analysis of 500 to 650 of the donors. A further reported finding was that TCR beta sequences accurately predicted the HLA-A and HLA-B alleles for most subjects in the first cohort. Some IMGT-functional V segments, including TRBV6-2 and TRBV6-3, could not be told apart with the 87-base-pair reads, so those segments were excluded. Immune exposure information for the cohort was limited to CMV serostatus. A later analysis associated about 18,000 TCR beta sequences with specific HLA alleles at a false discovery rate of 0.05. Sequencing depth was assumed to be roughly uniform across donors in the presence/absence analyses, though that assumption may not hold. In an earlier analysis of fewer than 750 of the donors, most TCR beta V segments were observed in productive rearrangements about 87% or about 30% of the time, broadly matching IMGT annotations.

This chain joins TRBV5-1 to TRBJ2-1; 16 junctional bases match TRBD2. This TCR derives from a man aged 40-55 years in good health and CMV-seropositive. Source material: PBMCs. This receptor has the CDR3 CASVGLAGGPFEQFF. The DNA reads as follows: TGCGCCAGCGTGGGACTAGCGGGAGGGCCCTTTGAGCAGTTCTTC.